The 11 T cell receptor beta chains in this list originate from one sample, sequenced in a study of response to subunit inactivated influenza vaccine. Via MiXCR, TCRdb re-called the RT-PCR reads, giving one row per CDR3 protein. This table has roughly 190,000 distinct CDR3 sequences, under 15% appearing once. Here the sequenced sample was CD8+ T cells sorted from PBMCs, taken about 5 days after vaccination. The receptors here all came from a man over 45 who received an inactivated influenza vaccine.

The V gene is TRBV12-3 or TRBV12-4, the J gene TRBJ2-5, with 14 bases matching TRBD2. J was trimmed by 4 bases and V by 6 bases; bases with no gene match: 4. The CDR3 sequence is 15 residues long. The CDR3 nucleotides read TGTGCCAGCAGGGGGGGACTAGCGGGAGTAGAGACCCAGTACTTC. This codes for CASRGGLAGVETQYF.

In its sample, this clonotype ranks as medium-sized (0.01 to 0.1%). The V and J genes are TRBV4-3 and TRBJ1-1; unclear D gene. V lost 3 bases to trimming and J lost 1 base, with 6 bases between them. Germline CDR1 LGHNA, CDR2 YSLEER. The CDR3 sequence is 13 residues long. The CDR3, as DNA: TGCGCCAGCAGCCACACCAGGAACACTGAAGCTTTCTTT. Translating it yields CASSHTRNTEAFF.

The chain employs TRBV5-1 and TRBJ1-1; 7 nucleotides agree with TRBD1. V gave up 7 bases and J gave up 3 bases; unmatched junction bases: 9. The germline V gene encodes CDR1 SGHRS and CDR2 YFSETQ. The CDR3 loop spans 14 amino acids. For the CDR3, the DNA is TGCGCCAGCGGACAGGACTTGGGGGACACTGAAGCTTTCTTT. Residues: CASGQDLGDTEAFF. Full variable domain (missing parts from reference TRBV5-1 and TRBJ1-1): KAGVTQTPRYLIKTRGQQVTLSCSPISGHRSVSWYQQTPGQGLQFLFEYFSETQRNKGNFPGRFSGRQFSNSRSEMNVSTLELGDSALYLCASGQDLGDTEAFFGQGTRLTVV.

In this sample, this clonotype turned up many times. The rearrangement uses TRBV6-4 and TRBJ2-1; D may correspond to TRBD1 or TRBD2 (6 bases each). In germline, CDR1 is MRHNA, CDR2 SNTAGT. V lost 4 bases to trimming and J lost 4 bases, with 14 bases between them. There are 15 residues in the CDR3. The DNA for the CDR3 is TGTGCCAGCAGTGCGGAGGGGGGCCCTTACAATGAGCAGTTCTTC. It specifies CASSAEGGPYNEQFF.

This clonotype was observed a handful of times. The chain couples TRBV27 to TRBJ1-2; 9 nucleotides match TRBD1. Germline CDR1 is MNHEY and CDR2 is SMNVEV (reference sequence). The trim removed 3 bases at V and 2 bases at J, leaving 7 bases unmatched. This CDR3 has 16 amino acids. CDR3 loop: CASSFRQGEVNYGYTF. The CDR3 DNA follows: TGTGCCAGCAGTTTCCGACAGGGGGAAGTGAACTATGGCTACACCTTC.

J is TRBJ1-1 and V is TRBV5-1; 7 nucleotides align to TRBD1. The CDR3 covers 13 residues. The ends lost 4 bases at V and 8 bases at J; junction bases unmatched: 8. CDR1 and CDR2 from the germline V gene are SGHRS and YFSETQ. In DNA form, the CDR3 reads TGCGCCAGCAGCCCGCGGACAGGACGCGAAGCTTTCTTT. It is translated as CASSPRTGREAFF.

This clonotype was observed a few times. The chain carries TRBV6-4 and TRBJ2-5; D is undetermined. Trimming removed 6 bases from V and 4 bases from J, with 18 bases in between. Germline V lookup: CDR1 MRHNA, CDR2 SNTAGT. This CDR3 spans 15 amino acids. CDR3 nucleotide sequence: TGTGCCAGCAGCCGCCCTCGGCCAAAGGGAGAGACCCAGTACTTC. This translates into CASSRPRPKGETQYF.

CDR3 residues: CASIDRGKYEQFF. CDR3 sequence (DNA): TGTGCCAGCATCGACAGGGGGAAATATGAGCAGTTCTTC. The V and J genes are TRBV5-5 and TRBJ2-1; 9 bases map to TRBD1. The V gene end was trimmed by 6 bases and the J gene end by 8 bases; junction bases not matched to a gene: 6. CDR1 is SGHKS and CDR2 is YYEKEE in the germline V gene (reference sequence). CDR3 size: 13 residues.

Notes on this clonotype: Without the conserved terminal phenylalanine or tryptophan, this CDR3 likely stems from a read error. The CDR3 bases are TGCAGTGCTAGAGACGGTCTGCAGCCCCAGCATTGT. It codes for CSARDGLQPQHC. This sequence joins TRBV20-1 and TRBJ1-5; D gene ambiguous. The CDR3 runs to 12 residues. The germline gives CDR1 DFQATT, CDR2 SNEGSKA (reference sequence). V lost 0 bases and J 7 bases, leaving 7 bases between the germline ends.

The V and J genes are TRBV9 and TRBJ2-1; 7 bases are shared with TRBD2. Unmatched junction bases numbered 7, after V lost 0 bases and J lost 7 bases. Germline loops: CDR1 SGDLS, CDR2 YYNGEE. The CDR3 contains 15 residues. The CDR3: CASSVGGRARNEQFF. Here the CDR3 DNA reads TGTGCCAGCAGCGTAGGTGGGAGGGCCCGAAATGAGCAGTTCTTC.

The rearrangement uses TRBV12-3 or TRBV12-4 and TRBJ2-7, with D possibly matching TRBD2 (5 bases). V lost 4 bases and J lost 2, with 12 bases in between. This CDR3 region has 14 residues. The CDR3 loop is CASSSGRTTYEQYF. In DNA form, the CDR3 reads TGTGCCAGCAGTTCGGGGAGAACCACCTACGAGCAGTACTTC.